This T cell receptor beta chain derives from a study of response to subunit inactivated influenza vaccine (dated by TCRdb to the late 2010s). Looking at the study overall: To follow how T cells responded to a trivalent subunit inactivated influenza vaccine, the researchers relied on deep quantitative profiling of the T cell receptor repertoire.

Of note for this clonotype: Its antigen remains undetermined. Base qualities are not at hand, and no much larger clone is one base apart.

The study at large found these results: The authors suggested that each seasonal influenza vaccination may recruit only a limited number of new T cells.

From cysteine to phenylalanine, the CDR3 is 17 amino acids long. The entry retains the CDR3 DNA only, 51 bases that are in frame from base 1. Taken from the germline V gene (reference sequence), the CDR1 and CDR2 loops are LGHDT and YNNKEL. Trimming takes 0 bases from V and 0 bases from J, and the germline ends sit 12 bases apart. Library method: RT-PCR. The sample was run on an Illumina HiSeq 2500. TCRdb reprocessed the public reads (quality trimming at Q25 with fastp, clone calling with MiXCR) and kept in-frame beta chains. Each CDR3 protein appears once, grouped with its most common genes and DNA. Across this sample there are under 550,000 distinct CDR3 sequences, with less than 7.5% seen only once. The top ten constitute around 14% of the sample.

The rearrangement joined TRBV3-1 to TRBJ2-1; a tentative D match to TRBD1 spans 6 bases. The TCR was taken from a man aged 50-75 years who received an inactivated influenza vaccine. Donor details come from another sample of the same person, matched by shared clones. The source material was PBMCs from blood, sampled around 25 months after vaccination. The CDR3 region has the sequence CASSQDPTGSSYNEQFF. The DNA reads TGTGCCAGCAGCCAAGATCCGACAGGCAGCTCCTACAATGAGCAGTTCTTC.